The subject of this entry is one T cell receptor (beta chain). What it binds is not known. Germline CDR1 reads MDHEN; CDR2 reads SYDVKM. The germline V and J ends were trimmed by 3 bases and 0 bases, with 12 bases remaining between them. This CDR3 spans 16 amino acids. Measured with immunoSEQ multiplex PCR; TCRdb has only the in-frame clones, and not every one. In the table there are about 64,000 clones, approximately 80% of which are singletons. The record originates from a study of OX40 agonist ivuxolimab in advanced cancers. The study's findings and limits: At 0.1 to 3.0 mg/kg, CD4+ and CD8+ blood T cells expanded clonally by week 6.

The sequencing here drew on CD4+ or CD8+ T cells sorted from blood, taken in a trial of the OX40 agonist ivuxolimab. This sequence joins TRBV28 and TRBJ1-5; a possible D gene is TRBD1 (6 bases). The source of this sequence is an adult with an advanced solid tumor such as melanoma, head and neck, liver or kidney cancer. CDR3 nucleotide sequence: TGTGCCAGCAGTTTCAGTCGGGGGCTTAGCAATCAGCCCCAGCATTTT. Translating gives CASSFSRGLSNQPQHF.